This paragraph reports one T cell receptor (beta chain). Its antigen is not known. Clones were read by immunoSEQ multiplex PCR, and TCRdb kept only the in-frame ones, dropping some. The sample contains about 40,000 clones, about 90% of which appear only once. Deletions cut 0 bases from V and 4 bases from J, with 18 bases between. CDR3 length equals 17 residues. Germline V lookup: CDR1 SGHTS, CDR2 YDEGEE. This record comes from a study of siplizumab effects on memory and regulatory T cells. Study findings and constraints: Naive or memory phenotype was unassignable for roughly 80-96% of proliferating CD4+ or CD8+ clones. Apparently key alloresponse contributors, naive T cells also seemed more diverse than memory cells. Proof of suppressive function in proliferating Tregs from siplizumab cultures was not established.

The sequence derives from a human donor in good health. The gene calls are TRBV5-8 and TRBJ2-3, with unresolved D. Sequencing used naive CD4+ T cells sorted from blood. The CDR3, as DNA: TGTGCCAGCAGCTTGGATCTAAACAAAGGCTTCGCAGATACGCAGTATTTT. Protein product: CASSLDLNKGFADTQYF.